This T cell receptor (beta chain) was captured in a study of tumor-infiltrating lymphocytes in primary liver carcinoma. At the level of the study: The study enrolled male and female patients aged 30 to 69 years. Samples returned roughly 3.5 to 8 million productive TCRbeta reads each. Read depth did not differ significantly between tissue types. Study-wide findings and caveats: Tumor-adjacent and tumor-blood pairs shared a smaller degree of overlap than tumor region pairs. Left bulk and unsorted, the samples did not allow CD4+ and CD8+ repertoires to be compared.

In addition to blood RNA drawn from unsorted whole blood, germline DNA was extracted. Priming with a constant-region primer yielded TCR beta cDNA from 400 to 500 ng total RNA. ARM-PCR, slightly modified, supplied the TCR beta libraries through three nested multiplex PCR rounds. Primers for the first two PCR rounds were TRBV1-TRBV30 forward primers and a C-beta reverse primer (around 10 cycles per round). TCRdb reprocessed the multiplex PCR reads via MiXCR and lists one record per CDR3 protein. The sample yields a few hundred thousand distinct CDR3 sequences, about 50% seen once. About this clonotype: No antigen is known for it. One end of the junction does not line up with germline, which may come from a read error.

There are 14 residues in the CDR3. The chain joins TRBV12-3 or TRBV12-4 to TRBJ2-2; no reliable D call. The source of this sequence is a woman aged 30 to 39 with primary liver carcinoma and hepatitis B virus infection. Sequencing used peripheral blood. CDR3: CAGSLLADTGELFF. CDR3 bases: TGTGCCGGCAGTTTACTGGCTGACACCGGGGAGCTGTTTTTT.